This T cell receptor (beta chain) was documented in a study of blood T cell repertoires in COVID-19. Whole-study context: PBMCs, B-cell-depleted T cells, or T cells provided the cDNA or gDNA that made up the material.

Original analysis: Scientists estimated how many nucleated cells there were by amplifying reference gene primers. Measured with immunoSEQ multiplex PCR; TCRdb has only the in-frame clones, and not every one. D and trimming were read from the DNA, whereas the V and J calls and clone size are those reported in that table. The sample records more than 200,000 clones, around 84% being singletons. The germline V gene has CDR1 MDHEN and CDR2 SYDVKM. The CDR3 extends over 15 amino acids. V lost 5 bases, J lost 5 bases, and 9 bases stayed unmatched. Input material: peripheral blood. The chain carries TRBV28 and TRBJ2-5; 9 nucleotides match TRBD1. The TCR was taken from a woman aged 40 to 50 who had recovered from COVID-19. CDR3 DNA sequence: TGTGCCAGCAGTCCCGGGACAGGGCTAAGTGAGACCCAGTACTTC. Its translation is CASSPGTGLSETQYF.